Listed below are T cell receptor beta chains from one sample, sequenced in a study of shared clonotypes between healthy human individuals. Some clones are missing from TCRdb's copy, which holds only in-frame ones; the method was immunoSEQ multiplex PCR. The top ten hold 0.05% to 0.07% of the sample, which has around 510,000 clones, approximately 94% seen once. The sequenced material came from naive CD4+ T cells sorted from blood. Receptor source: a woman in her 30s in good health. Both conserved end residues are part of each CDR3. Each record gives: J gene, V gene, clone size, D gene, CDR3 DNA, CDR3 protein. The D gene is left open where the match is weak. Not all rows give a size; the values are once, few, many and, for expanded clones, a class.

TRBJ1-4	TRBV15	-	TRBD1	TGTGCCACCAGCGCCGGGACAGGGTCTAATGAAAAACTGTTTTTT	CATSAGTGSNEKLFF
TRBJ1-5	TRBV18	few	-	TGTGCCAGCTCATCAGGGGAATTCAATCAGCCCCAGCATTTT	CASSSGEFNQPQHF
TRBJ2-7	TRBV18	-	TRBD2	TGTGCCAGCTCACCACAGGGACTAGACTACGAGCAGTACTTC	CASSPQGLDYEQYF
TRBJ2-3	TRBV10-3	-	TRBD2	TGTGCCATCAGTGAGTTAGGGACTAGCGGCACAGATACGCAGTATTTT	CAISELGTSGTDTQYF
TRBJ2-7	TRBV11-3	-	-	TGTGCCAGCAGTATGGGGCTTTACTACGAGCAGTACTTC	CASSMGLYYEQYF
TRBJ2-3	TRBV27	-	TRBD1	TGTGCCAGCAGTTTACGGACAGGGAGCACAGATACGCAGTATTTT	CASSLRTGSTDTQYF
TRBJ2-7	TRBV5-1	-	TRBD2	TGCGCCAGCAGCTTGGGACTAGCAGTCTACGAGCAGTACTTC	CASSLGLAVYEQYF
TRBJ2-7	TRBV5-1	-	TRBD2	TGCGCCAGCAGCCCGGGGGGGCGGGCCGAGCAGTACTTC	CASSPGGRAEQYF
TRBJ1-1	TRBV4-1	-	TRBD1	TGCGCCAGCAGCCCGCCCGGGACAGGGTACACTGAAGCTTTCTTT	CASSPPGTGYTEAFF
TRBJ2-2	TRBV6-6	-	-	TGTGCCAGCAGGCCGGAACAAACCGGGGAGCTGTTTTTT	CASRPEQTGELFF
TRBJ1-5	TRBV28	-	-	TGTGCCAGCAGCCGAGGACAGAGCAATCAGCCCCAGCATTTT	CASSRGQSNQPQHF
TRBJ1-2	TRBV15	-	-	TGTGCCACCAGCAGGGCGGCGGGGAAAATTGCTGGCTACACCTTC	CATSRAAGKIAGYTF
TRBJ2-5	TRBV5-4	-	TRBD2	TGTGCCAGCAGCCGCGGGAGCCAAGAGACCCAGTACTTC	CASSRGSQETQYF
TRBJ2-1	TRBV7-2	-	-	TGTGCCAGCAGCTTAGTACGGAGAACTACCTACAATGAGCAGTTCTTC	CASSLVRRTTYNEQFF
TRBJ1-4	TRBV7-2	-	-	TGTGCCAGCAGCTTAAATCTGGGCGCTAATGAAAAACTGTTTTTT	CASSLNLGANEKLFF
TRBJ2-1	TRBV27	-	-	TGTGCCAGCAGTTTAGCTGGCTTCTACAATGAGCAGTTCTTC	CASSLAGFYNEQFF
TRBJ1-4	TRBV30	-	-	TGTGCCTGGAGTACTCAAGGGTCATCGGTACTGTTTTTT	CAWSTQGSSVLFF
TRBJ1-5	TRBV7-8	-	-	TGTGCCAGCAGCTTAGTCATGGGGGGCGCGGGCAATCAGCCCCAGCATTTT	CASSLVMGGAGNQPQHF
TRBJ2-2	TRBV7-3	-	-	TGTGCCAGCAGCTTATCCTCCGCCGGGAACACCGGGGAGCTGTTTTTT	CASSLSSAGNTGELFF
TRBJ1-1	TRBV5-1	-	-	TGCGCCAGCAGCGGCAGGGTGAACACTGAAGCTTTCTTT	CASSGRVNTEAFF
TRBJ1-2	TRBV2	-	-	TGTGCCAGCAACCTACAAGGAAACTATGGCTACACCTTC	CASNLQGNYGYTF
TRBJ2-3	TRBV5-1	-	-	TGCGCCAGCAGCTTGGAATCGAGCACAGATACGCAGTATTTT	CASSLESSTDTQYF
TRBJ2-7	TRBV7-7	once	TRBD2	TGTGCCAGCAGCTTAGCGGGAGGGCCTATCTACGAGCAGTACTTC	CASSLAGGPIYEQYF
TRBJ2-7	TRBV28	-	-	TGTGCCAGCAGTTCCCCCTCCGGGACACCCTACGAGCAGTACTTC	CASSSPSGTPYEQYF
TRBJ2-6	TRBV7-6	once	-	TGTGCCAGCAGTTCCGGGGCCCACTCTGGGGCCAACGTCCTGACTTTC	CASSSGAHSGANVLTF
TRBJ1-5	TRBV2	-	-	TGTGCCAGCAGTGGGGGCCCTAGCAATCAGCCCCAGCATTTT	CASSGGPSNQPQHF
TRBJ2-7	TRBV19	-	-	TGTGCCAGTAGTATAGGGGCAGGGCACTACGAGCAGTACTTC	CASSIGAGHYEQYF
TRBJ2-2	TRBV7-8	once	TRBD1	TGTGCCAGCAGCGCACGGGACAGTGGGGCTCCGAACACCGGGGAGCTGTTTTTT	CASSARDSGAPNTGELFF
TRBJ1-2	TRBV11-2	-	-	TGTGCCAGCAGCCAGGTACGGGGCTACACCTTC	CASSQVRGYTF
TRBJ1-5	TRBV2	-	-	TGTGCCAGCAGTACCTTGCCTGGAATCAATCAGCCCCAGCATTTT	CASSTLPGINQPQHF
TRBJ1-2	TRBV4-2	-	-	TGTGCCAGCAGCCCAGGGTGGGCCGTGGAAGGCTACACCTTC	CASSPGWAVEGYTF
TRBJ2-5	TRBV11-2	-	TRBD1	TGTGCCAGCAGCTTGCTGGGACAGGGACTGATAGAAGAGACCCAGTACTTC	CASSLLGQGLIEETQYF
TRBJ2-7	TRBV28	-	TRBD2	TGTGCCAGCAGAAAACTAGCGGGAGAGTCCTACGAGCAGTACTTC	CASRKLAGESYEQYF
TRBJ1-1	TRBV7-2	-	TRBD1	TGTGCCAGCAGCGCCTGGGGGACAGCCGAAGCTTTCTTT	CASSAWGTAEAFF
TRBJ1-1	TRBV19	-	-	TGTGCCAGTAGTATAGGTCCGGAGAACACTGAAGCTTTCTTT	CASSIGPENTEAFF
TRBJ2-1	TRBV25-1	-	-	TGTGCCAGCAGGGATCGTAACGGGACGGCTCATGAGCAGTTCTTC	CASRDRNGTAHEQFF
TRBJ1-5	TRBV19	-	-	TGTGCCAGTAGGCCGTATAGCAATCAGCCCCAGCATTTT	CASRPYSNQPQHF
TRBJ2-1	TRBV7-9	-	TRBD1	TGTGCCAGCAGCATCCGACAGGGCGGTGAGCAGTTCTTC	CASSIRQGGEQFF
TRBJ1-1	TRBV6-5	-	TRBD1	TGTGCCAGCAGTTATGAGACAGGGGGGGACACTGAAGCTTTCTTT	CASSYETGGDTEAFF
TRBJ1-3	TRBV5-4	-	-	TGTGCCAGCAGGCTCCCCGGAAACACCATATATTTT	CASRLPGNTIYF
TRBJ2-2	TRBV6-6	-	-	TGTGCCAGCAGGCCTCATCACACCGGGGAGCTGTTTTTT	CASRPHHTGELFF
TRBJ2-5	TRBV19	-	TRBD2	TGTGCCAGTAGTAGGATAGCGGGAGGGAGGGCGGAGACCCAGTACTTC	CASSRIAGGRAETQYF
TRBJ1-2	TRBV29-1	-	-	TGCAGCGTGGGACGGACCGAAAACGATGGCTACACCTTC	CSVGRTENDGYTF
TRBJ2-7	TRBV19	-	-	TGTGCCACGGCTGTCTCCTACGAGCAGTACTTC	CATAVSYEQYF
TRBJ1-1	TRBV6-6	once	-	TGTGCCAGCAGTTATATTATCGGGATTGAAGCTTTCTTT	CASSYIIGIEAFF
TRBJ2-7	TRBV5-1	-	-	TGCGCCAGCAGCGAAGCTGACTACGAGCAGTACTTC	CASSEADYEQYF
TRBJ2-5	TRBV4-2	-	TRBD1	TGTGCCAGCAGCCAATATCGGGACAGGGAGGGAGAGACCCAGTACTTC	CASSQYRDREGETQYF
TRBJ2-7	TRBV19	-	TRBD1	TGTGCCAGTAGTATGGCGGTGGGACAGTCTTACGAGCAGTACTTC	CASSMAVGQSYEQYF
TRBJ1-2	TRBV5-6	-	-	TGTGCCAGCAGCTTGGGTCTGAGCGGCGGCTATGGCTACACCTTC	CASSLGLSGGYGYTF
TRBJ2-5	TRBV11-3	-	-	TGTGCCAGCAGCTTTAGGGGGTCTCCCCAAGAGACCCAGTACTTC	CASSFRGSPQETQYF
TRBJ1-1	TRBV11-2	-	-	TGTGCCAGCAGCGGGCGGAACATGAACACTGAAGCTTTCTTT	CASSGRNMNTEAFF
TRBJ2-1	TRBV6-5	-	-	TGTGCCAGCAGTGCGGGACGGCTGCAGTTCTTC	CASSAGRLQFF
TRBJ1-1	TRBV19	-	TRBD1	TGTGCCAGTAGCGGGACAGGGGTGAACACTGAAGCTTTCTTT	CASSGTGVNTEAFF
TRBJ2-7	TRBV11-2	-	TRBD2	TGTGCCAGCAGCTTGGGACTAGCGGGGTCTCGCGAGCAGTACTTC	CASSLGLAGSREQYF
TRBJ1-6	TRBV28	-	-	TGTGCCAGCATTCCAGGCAGTCCAAATTCACCCCTCCACTTT	CASIPGSPNSPLHF
TRBJ2-7	TRBV11-1	once	-	TGTGCCAGCAGCTTCCTGGACAGCTCCTACGAGCAGTACTTC	CASSFLDSSYEQYF
TRBJ2-7	TRBV4-1	-	-	TGCGCCAGCAGCCGGTCCCAGGGACCCATCCGTTACGAGCAGTACTTC	CASSRSQGPIRYEQYF
TRBJ2-1	TRBV18	-	-	TGTGCCAGCTCACCACTCGACTCCTACAATGAGCAGTTCTTC	CASSPLDSYNEQFF
TRBJ2-7	TRBV28	few	-	TGTGCCAGCAGTTTAGACAGCTCCCTCTACGAGCAGTACTTC	CASSLDSSLYEQYF